Listed here is a single T cell receptor beta chain. Original data processing: Amplification from reference gene primers served as the basis for estimated nucleated cell counts. Assay used: immunoSEQ multiplex PCR; TCRdb lists only in-frame clones, some missing. The D gene and trimming were derived from the DNA, and the V and J assignments and clone size from that table. The repertoire holds under 350,000 clones, with approximately 90% as singletons. This sample is drawn from a study of blood T cell repertoires in COVID-19. Study summary: COVID-19 samples from acute and convalescent phases originated in the United States, Italy and Spain. From T cells, B-cell-depleted T cells, or PBMCs came the material, which was cDNA or gDNA.

The sequenced sample consisted of peripheral blood. The clonotype was recovered from a man younger than 35 with active or convalescent COVID-19.

The CDR3 DNA is TGTGCCAGCAGCGCCGGCCAACCAGGGGGGCCCCAGCATTTT. Residues: CASSAGQPGGPQHF. This chain joins TRBV7-6 and TRBJ1-5, with 7 bases identical to TRBD1. The CDR3 has 14 residues. The junction had 10 bases not matched to a gene; V was cut back by 5 bases and J by 9 bases. Germline V lookup: CDR1 SGHVS, CDR2 FNYEAQ. Based on the CDR3 plus reference TRBV7-6 and TRBJ1-5, the full variable domain is GAGVSQSPRYKVTKRGQDVALRCDPISGHVSLYWYRQALGQGPEFLTYFNYEAQQDKSGLPNDRFSAERPEGSISTLTIQRTEQRDSAMYRCASSAGQPGGPQHFGDGTRLSIL.